This T cell receptor (beta chain) was profiled in a study of T cells in Graves' hyperthyroidism and ophthalmopathy. Comments on this clonotype: Its antigen is undetermined.

A NOSPECS grade of at least 4, a Clinical Activity Score of at least 3 and duration under 3 months were recorded in ophthalmopathy patients. V lost 5 bases and J lost 4, with 7 bases in between. Germline CDR1 and CDR2: SQVTM and ANQGSEA. The CDR3 is 11 residues long. Findings and limits, study-wide: Blood also showed most of the thyroid clonotypes that were expanded above 0.001.

The source material, RNA transcripts, was used to amplify TCR beta CDR3 regions. When the TCR CDR3 underwent first-round RT-PCR, the HTBI primer set was used. TCRdb used MiXCR to reprocess the multiplex PCR reads, holding one entry per CDR3 protein. The table records 620,000 or so distinct CDR3 sequences, more than 14% of them present only once. V gene TRBV29-1 combines with J gene TRBJ2-3, with D perhaps being TRBD1 or TRBD2 (6 bases each). The sequence came from a woman aged 45-65 years with Graves' ophthalmopathy. The material sequenced was blood. The CDR3 region is CSVRGADTQYF. The DNA of the CDR3 is TGCAGCGTTAGGGGGGCAGATACGCAGTATTTT.